One sample yielded the 12 T cell receptor beta chains listed below, sequenced in a study of blood T cell repertoires in COVID-19. This table comes from immunoSEQ multiplex PCR, and its TCRdb copy is limited to in-frame clones, with some not included. The repertoire holds about 270,000 clones, with 88% as singletons. The sequencing sample was made of PBMCs or T cells enriched from blood (not recorded which). These receptor sequences come from a woman aged 45-65 years who had recovered from COVID-19.

V is TRBV13 and J is TRBJ2-3; TRBD2 might be the D (6 bases). CDR1 PRHDT and CDR2 FYEKMQ come from the germline V gene (reference sequence). There are 16 residues in the CDR3. With 5 bases removed from V and 1 base from J, the gap between germline ends came to 16 bases. The CDR3 sequence: CASSPASVRRTDTQYF. Here the CDR3 DNA reads TGTGCCAGCAGCCCTGCTAGCGTTAGACGCACAGATACGCAGTATTTT.

The V gene is TRBV10-2, the J gene TRBJ1-2; 9 bases match TRBD1. From germline, CDR1 is WSHSY and CDR2 SAAADI. The J segment lost 6 bases and the V segment lost 5 bases, leaving 4 bases of the junction unmatched. The CDR3 runs to 13 residues. CDR3 loop: CASSQQGADGYTF. The CDR3 DNA reads TGCGCCAGCAGTCAACAGGGGGCGGATGGCTACACCTTC.

The chain employs TRBV28 and TRBJ2-7; 7 bases line up with TRBD2. CDR1 and CDR2 from the germline V gene are MDHEN and SYDVKM. This CDR3 has 15 amino acids. The V segment lost 7 bases and the J segment 4 bases; nucleotides outside the gene matches: 13. The CDR3 region is CASNPQLAEGYEQYF. The CDR3 DNA is TGTGCCAGCAACCCCCAGCTAGCGGAGGGGTACGAGCAGTACTTC.

The chain recombines TRBV7-9 with TRBJ2-1; possibly TRBD1 for D (5 bases). CDR3 length: 14 amino acids. V lost 5 bases and J lost 2, with 10 bases in between. The germline V gene has CDR1 SEHNR and CDR2 FQNEAQ (reference sequence). CDR3 sequence (DNA): TGTGCCAGCAGCGCTATACAGGCCTACAATGAGCAGTTCTTC. Its translation: CASSAIQAYNEQFF.

The chain joins TRBV30 to TRBJ2-5; TRBD2 matches 11 bases. V gave up 6 bases and J gave up 4 bases; unmatched junction bases: 22. CDR1 GTSNPN and CDR2 SVGIG come from the germline V gene (reference sequence). This CDR3 has 19 amino acids. CDR3 bases: TGTGCCTGTACCTACCGACTAGCGGGAAGGGCGGCACTGCGAGAGACCCAGTACTTC. Translating it yields CACTYRLAGRAALRETQYF.

The chain is built from TRBV6-5 and TRBJ2-7; D is perhaps TRBD1 (5 bases). V was pared by 7 bases and J by 2 bases, with 18 bases between. The CDR3 consists of 15 residues. Germline-derived CDR1 and CDR2 are MNHEY and SVGAGI. DNA for the CDR3: TGTGCCAGCACCCAGGATTGGGGCAGGGCCTACGAGCAGTACTTC. It yields the protein CASTQDWGRAYEQYF.

This chain links TRBV27 with TRBJ2-2; the D gene is possibly TRBD2 (5 bases). V lost 3 bases and J 5 bases, leaving 13 bases between the germline ends. In germline, CDR1 is MNHEY, CDR2 SMNVEV (reference sequence). There are 15 residues in the CDR3. The CDR3 DNA is TGTGCCAGCAGTTTTCTCCGGACGGGGACCGGGGAGCTGTTTTTT. Translation gives CASSFLRTGTGELFF.

V usage is TRBV27 and J usage is TRBJ1-6, with a tentative D call TRBD1 (6 bases). The CDR3 has 16 residues. V was clipped by 5 bases and J by 5 bases, with 16 bases between them. Germline assignment: CDR1 MNHEY and CDR2 SMNVEV (reference sequence). The CDR3 sequence: CASSPLSGVDNSPLHF. The DNA of the CDR3 is TGTGCCAGCAGTCCTTTATCAGGGGTTGATAATTCACCCCTCCACTTT.

This chain links TRBV3-1 (or the pseudogene TRBV3-2) with TRBJ2-2; D may be TRBD2 (6 bases). The ends were cut back, 0 bases at V and 9 bases at J, with 20 bases in the middle. The CDR3 totals 17 residues. Germline loops: CDR1 LGHDT, CDR2 YNNKEL (reference sequence). The DNA for the CDR3 is TGTGCCAGCAGCCAAGATGAGGGCGGGAAACGGCGATGGGAGCTGTTTTTT. Protein: CASSQDEGGKRRWELFF.

J is TRBJ2-1 and V is TRBV28, with 11 nucleotides matching TRBD2. J lost 0 bases, V lost 5 bases, and 9 bases had no gene match. The CDR3 totals 18 residues. Germline V gene data show CDR1 as MDHEN and CDR2 as SYDVKM. The CDR3 protein is CASSTQRTSGFSYNEQFF. Here the CDR3 DNA reads TGTGCCAGCAGTACGCAACGGACTAGCGGGTTCTCCTACAATGAGCAGTTCTTC. Full variable domain (outside the CDR3, taken from reference TRBV28 and TRBJ2-1): DVKVTQSSRYLVKRTGEKVFLECVQDMDHENMFWYRQDPGLGLRLIYFSYDVKMKEKGDIPEGYSVSREKKERFSLILESASTNQTSMYLCASSTQRTSGFSYNEQFFGPGTRLTVL.

The chain carries TRBV9 and TRBJ1-1, with TRBD1 matching over 7 bases. V shed 3 bases, J shed 3 bases, and the junction held 5 bases outside the gene matches. The CDR3 has 14 amino acids. Germline CDR1 SGDLS, CDR2 YYNGEE. Here the CDR3 reads CASSGQGWDTEAFF. DNA for the CDR3: TGTGCCAGCAGCGGACAGGGCTGGGACACTGAAGCTTTCTTT.

The rearrangement joins TRBV6-5 to TRBJ2-7; no firm D call. The CDR3 runs to 12 residues. V shed 0 bases and J shed 7 bases, with 7 bases lying between them. The germline gives CDR1 MNHEY, CDR2 SVGAGI. CDR3 in amino acids: CASSYSTQEQYF. The CDR3 DNA follows: TGTGCCAGCAGTTACTCCACCCAGGAGCAGTACTTC.